This T cell receptor (beta chain) was sequenced during a study of T cell responses to AZD1222 COVID-19 vaccine. Findings and caveats of the study: Unmutated regions of variants are reportedly targeted by nearly half of spike-specific TCRs. Donors, mostly white British, included more females; clonal diversity was possibly underestimated. Only six people who got AZD1222 tested seropositive at baseline.

Trimming left V 3 bases short and J 2 bases short, with 22 bases between. The CDR3 is 18 amino acids. Data came from immunoSEQ multiplex PCR; TCRdb stores just in-frame clones and leaves some out. In the table there are roughly 24,000 clones, 88% of which are singletons. Details on this clone: Antigen unknown.

The specimen comprised peripheral blood, sampled 28 days after the second AZD1222 dose. The sequence derives from an adult who received the AZD1222 COVID-19 vaccine. The V call is TRBV23-1, the J call TRBJ1-1, with TRBD1 as a possible D gene (5 bases). TRBV23-1 is sorted into the ORF group, with uncertain function. The CDR3 reads CASSHPQPLTALNTEAFF. The CDR3 DNA reads TGCGCCAGCAGTCACCCCCAGCCCTTGACAGCCCTCAACACTGAAGCTTTCTTT.